This T cell receptor (beta chain) was captured by sequencing in a study of T cell responses to AZD1222 COVID-19 vaccine. Overall study findings and caveats: With dominance at 160-218 and 743-854, vaccine-associated CD4 TCRs spanned spike. Most donors were white British, females outnumbered males, and clonal diversity was possibly underestimated.

Profiled with immunoSEQ multiplex PCR; TCRdb holds only in-frame clones, not every one. Found here are under 110,000 clones, about 90% of them singletons; the top ten hold approximately 15%. Details on this clone: As yet, its antigen is unknown.

Sequences were derived from peripheral blood, sampled on day 0 of AZD1222 vaccination. The receptor's source is an adult in good health.

The DNA for the CDR3 is TGTGCCATCAGTAGTACAGTCGACTCTCCCACAGATACGCAGTATTTT. Amino acid sequence: CAISSTVDSPTDTQYF. This chain links TRBV10-3 with TRBJ2-3; D remains ambiguous. The V end was cut by 5 bases, the J end by 2 bases, with 17 bases between. This CDR3 region has 16 residues. Germline V gene lookup returns CDR1 ENHRY and CDR2 SYGVKD.